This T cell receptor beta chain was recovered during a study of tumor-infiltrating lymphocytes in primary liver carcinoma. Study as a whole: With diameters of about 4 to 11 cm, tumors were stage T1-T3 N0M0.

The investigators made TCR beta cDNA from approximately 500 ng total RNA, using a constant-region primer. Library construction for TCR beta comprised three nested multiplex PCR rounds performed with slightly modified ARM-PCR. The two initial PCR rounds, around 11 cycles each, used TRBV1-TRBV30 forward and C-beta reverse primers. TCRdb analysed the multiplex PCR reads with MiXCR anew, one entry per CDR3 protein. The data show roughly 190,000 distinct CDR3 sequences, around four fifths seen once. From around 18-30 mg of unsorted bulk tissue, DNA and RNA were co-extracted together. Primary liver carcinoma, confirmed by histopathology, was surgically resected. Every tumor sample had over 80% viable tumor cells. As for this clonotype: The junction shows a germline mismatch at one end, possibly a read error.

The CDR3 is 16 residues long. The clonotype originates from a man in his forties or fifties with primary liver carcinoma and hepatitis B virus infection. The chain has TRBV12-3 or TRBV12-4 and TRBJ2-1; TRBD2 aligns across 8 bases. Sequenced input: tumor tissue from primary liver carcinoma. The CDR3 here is CASSDQGLVSYNELFF. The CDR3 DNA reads TGTGCCAGCAGTGATCAGGGACTAGTATCCTACAATGAGCTGTTCTTC.